Detailed here is one T cell receptor beta chain. The target of this receptor is not known. No much larger clone is present one base from it, and per-base qualities are unavailable. The sample belongs to a study of PD-1 blockade in classical Hodgkin lymphoma (TCRdb year 2020). Regarding the study in general: The study used CyTOF and TCR beta sequencing to define a peripheral blood immune signature of response to PD-1 blockade in classical Hodgkin lymphoma.

The CDR3 numbers 14 residues from cysteine through phenylalanine. Only the CDR3 region is kept as DNA, spanning 42 bases read in frame from base 1. According to the germline V gene (reference sequence), CDR1 reads SGHKS and CDR2 reads YYEKEE. V is pared back by 4 bases and J by 7 bases, with 17 bases lying between the germline termini. Genomic DNA was extracted with the Qiagen DNeasy kit from unsorted PBMCs and from negatively selected CD4+ and CD8+ fractions. TCR beta CDR3 regions were amplified by immunoSEQ multiplex PCR using primers annealing to V and J segments. A synthetic immune receptor repertoire was used to minimize amplification bias, and any remaining bias was removed computationally after sequencing. The original methods were these. Custom Python scripts were used to quantify repertoire diversity as the Shannon entropy index. Unsorted, CD4+ and CD8+ repertoires were examined separately, except in combined analyses, for which CD4+ and CD8+ sequences were merged in silico. The source is immuneACCESS, and TCRdb retained only in-frame sequences with V and J called. Part of the clones is not carried over; for the studies checked, unresolved V genes explain less than half of this, and the remainder is unexplained. V and J calls and clone size are those listed in that table; D and trimming were worked out from the DNA. The sample records tens of thousands of clones, more than 75% of which are singletons. Together, the top ten hold approximately 4.9% of the sample.

Beyond this particular receptor, the publication reports: The study was limited to a single clinical trial cohort, and causes of repertoire differences, possibly disease activity or prior therapy, remained undefined. Baseline TCR diversity was reported to be lower in newly diagnosed patients than in healthy donors and to be lower still in relapsed/refractory patients.

The intended sense of this specimen's time point label: newly diagnosed, previously untreated cHL patient sample. To serve as a comparison group for the relapsed/refractory trial patients, PBMCs were sequenced from patients with newly diagnosed, previously untreated classical Hodgkin lymphoma. After peripheral blood was drawn into 8 mL Vacutainer Cell Preparation Tubes, PBMCs were isolated by centrifugation and then cryopreserved. Sequencing was done on a sample of peripheral blood mononuclear cells (PBMCs). This TCR was recovered from a human donor with classical Hodgkin lymphoma. The V and J genes are TRBV5-5 and TRBJ1-2; the D gene is possibly TRBD1, with 5 bases matching. The CDR3 reads CASSIAQRGGGYTF. At the DNA level, the sequence is TGTGCCAGCAGCATCGCCCAGCGGGGGGGTGGCTACACCTTC.